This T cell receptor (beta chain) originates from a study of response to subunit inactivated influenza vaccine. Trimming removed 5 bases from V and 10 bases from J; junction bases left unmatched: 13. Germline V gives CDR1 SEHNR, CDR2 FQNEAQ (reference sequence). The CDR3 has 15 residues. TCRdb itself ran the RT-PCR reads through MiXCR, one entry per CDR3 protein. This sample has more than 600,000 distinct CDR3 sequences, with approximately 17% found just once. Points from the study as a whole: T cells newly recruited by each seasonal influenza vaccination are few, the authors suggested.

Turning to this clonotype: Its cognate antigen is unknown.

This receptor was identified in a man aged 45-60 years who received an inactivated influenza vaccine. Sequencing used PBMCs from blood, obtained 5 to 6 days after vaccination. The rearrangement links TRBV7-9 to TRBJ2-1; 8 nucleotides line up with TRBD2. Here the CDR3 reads CASSVSGSEKGEQFF. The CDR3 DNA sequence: TGTGCCAGCAGCGTGAGCGGGAGCGAAAAGGGGGAGCAGTTCTTC.